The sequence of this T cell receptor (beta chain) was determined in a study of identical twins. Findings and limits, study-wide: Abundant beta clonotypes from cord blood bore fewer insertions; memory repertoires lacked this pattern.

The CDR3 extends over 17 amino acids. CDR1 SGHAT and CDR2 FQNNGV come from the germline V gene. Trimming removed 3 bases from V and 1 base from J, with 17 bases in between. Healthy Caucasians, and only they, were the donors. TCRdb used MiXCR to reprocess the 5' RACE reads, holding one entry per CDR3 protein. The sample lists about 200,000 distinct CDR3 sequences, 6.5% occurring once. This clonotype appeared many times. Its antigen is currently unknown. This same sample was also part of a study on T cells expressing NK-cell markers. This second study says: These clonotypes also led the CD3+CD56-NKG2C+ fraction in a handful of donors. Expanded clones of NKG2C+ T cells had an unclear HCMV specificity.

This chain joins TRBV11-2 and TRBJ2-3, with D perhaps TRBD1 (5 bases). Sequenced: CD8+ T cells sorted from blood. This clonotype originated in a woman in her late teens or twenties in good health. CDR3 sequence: CASSFPLTVFGTDTQYF. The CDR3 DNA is TGTGCCAGCAGCTTCCCCTTGACAGTTTTCGGCACAGATACGCAGTATTTT.